This T cell receptor (beta chain) was obtained from a study of T cell repertoires in cytomegalovirus infection. General study findings and limits: It was HLA-C-restricted CMV-specific TCR beta clonotypes that dominated the response ex vivo.

The V gene's germline CDR1 is SGHTA and CDR2 FQGTGA. The CDR3 contains 14 residues. With V trimmed by 8 bases and J by 5 bases, 7 bases remained unmatched. This clonotype was observed at least ten times. The antigen is undetermined. TCRdb reprocessed the reads via MiXCR and lists one record per CDR3 protein. The sample yields approximately 150,000 distinct CDR3 sequences, under 8% seen once. The sequence was collected from a human donor in good health (CMV status not recorded). Some clones in this sample may be carry-over from other donors' samples. Sequenced sample: PBMCs. The chain combines TRBV7-3 with TRBJ2-5; 11 nucleotides line up with TRBD2. CDR3 sequence: CASGSGGAVETQYF. In nucleotides, the CDR3 is TGTGCCAGCGGTAGCGGGGGGGCTGTCGAGACCCAGTACTTC.